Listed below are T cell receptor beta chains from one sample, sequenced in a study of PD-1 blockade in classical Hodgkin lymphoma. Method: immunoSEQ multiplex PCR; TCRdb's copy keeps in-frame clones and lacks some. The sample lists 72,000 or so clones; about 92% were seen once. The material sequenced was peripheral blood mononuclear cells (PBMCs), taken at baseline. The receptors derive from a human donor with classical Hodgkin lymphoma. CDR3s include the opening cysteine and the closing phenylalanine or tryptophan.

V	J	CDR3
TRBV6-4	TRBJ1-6	CASSRTGDTPLHF
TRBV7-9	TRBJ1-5	CASSPPGQGNQPQHF
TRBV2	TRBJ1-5	CASSDTGNSNQPQHF
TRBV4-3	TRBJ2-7	CASSLGLAVSYEQYF
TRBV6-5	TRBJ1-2	CASSYEDYGYTF
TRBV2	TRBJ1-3	CASSPPSNTIYF
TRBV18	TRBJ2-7	CASSPPARGLPYEQYF
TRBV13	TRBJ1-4	CASGEANEKLFF
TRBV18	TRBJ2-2	CASSATGTSLDTGELFF
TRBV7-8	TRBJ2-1	CASSLLLAGGPSGEQFF
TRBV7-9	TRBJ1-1	CASSPGLNTEAFF
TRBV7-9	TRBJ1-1	CASSSFLRGTTEAFF
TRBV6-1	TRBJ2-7	CASSAPYEQYF